This is a list of T cell receptor beta chains from one sample in a study of cytomegalovirus exposure and HLA in healthy donors. TCRdb's copy holds only in-frame clones and misses some; the assay was immunoSEQ multiplex PCR. Here the sample spans about 200,000 clones, about 79% being singletons. The source material was PBMCs. Every receptor here comes from a man between 18 and 29 years old in good health and CMV-seronegative. The CDR3 runs from the conserved cysteine through the conserved F or W. D genes are given only for firm matches. Some rows have no size entry. The others give once, few or many, or a class for an expanded clone.

len	j_gene	abundance	v_gene	d_gene	CDR3aa	CDR3nt
13	TRBJ2-7	once	TRBV28	TRBD1	CASSGTGVYEQYF	TGTGCCAGCAGTGGGACAGGGGTCTACGAGCAGTACTTC
14	TRBJ2-3	once	TRBV6-4	TRBD2	CASSVGGEGDTQYF	TGTGCCAGCAGTGTTGGGGGGGAGGGAGATACGCAGTATTTT
14	TRBJ1-1	.	TRBV30	.	CAWLNRERSAEAFF	TGTGCCTGGCTAAACAGGGAGCGGAGCGCTGAAGCTTTCTTT
18	TRBJ2-3	.	TRBV9	TRBD2	CASSVGKRGEVSTDTQYF	TGTGCCAGCAGCGTAGGTAAGCGGGGGGAAGTTAGCACAGATACGCAGTATTTT
18	TRBJ1-1	.	TRBV5-1	TRBD1	CASSAPGTGEGINTEAFF	TGCGCCAGCAGCGCCCCCGGGACAGGGGAGGGGATCAACACTGAAGCTTTCTTT
15	TRBJ1-2	.	TRBV9	.	CASSVGSGGPYGYTF	TGTGCCAGCAGCGTAGGTTCAGGTGGGCCCTATGGCTACACCTTC
12	TRBJ1-2	.	TRBV5-1	TRBD1	CASSDRDYGYTF	TGTGCCAGCAGCGACAGGGACTATGGCTACACCTTC
15	TRBJ2-3	.	TRBV5-3	.	CARSLVRVSTDTQYF	TGTGCCAGAAGCTTGGTGCGGGTCTCCACAGATACGCAGTATTTT
13	TRBJ1-2	.	TRBV6-5	.	CASSYGGAGGYTF	TGTGCCAGCAGTTATGGAGGGGCGGGTGGCTACACCTTC
17	TRBJ1-1	.	TRBV5-4	TRBD1	CASSAGRGHVKNTEAFF	TGTGCCAGCAGCGCGGGCAGGGGGCACGTGAAGAACACTGAAGCTTTCTTT
17	TRBJ2-1	.	TRBV25-1	TRBD2	CASSEDGGAGGRNEQFF	TGTGCCAGCAGTGAGGATGGAGGAGCGGGGGGCCGCAATGAGCAGTTCTTC
15	TRBJ2-1	.	TRBV6-5	.	CASSLDRPSYNEQFF	TGTGCCAGCAGCCTTGACAGGCCCTCCTACAATGAGCAGTTCTTC
19	TRBJ1-6	.	TRBV4-1	.	CASSQDSRGPELPHSPLHF	TGCGCCAGCAGCCAAGATAGCAGGGGTCCCGAACTACCGCATTCACCCCTCCACTTT
16	TRBJ2-7	.	TRBV5-1	TRBD1	CASSSGQGLPIYEQYF	TGCGCCAGCAGCTCGGGACAGGGTCTTCCGATCTACGAGCAGTACTTC
15	TRBJ2-3	.	TRBV18	.	CASSPAKLSTDTQYF	TGTGCCAGCTCCCCTGCGAAACTTAGCACAGATACGCAGTATTTT
14	TRBJ2-1	.	TRBV7-7	TRBD2	CASSLDLAVNEQFF	TGTGCTAGCAGCTTAGACCTAGCGGTCAATGAGCAGTTCTTC
14	TRBJ1-1	few	TRBV5-6	TRBD1	CASSWGQPDTEAFF	TGTGCCAGCAGCTGGGGACAGCCTGACACTGAAGCTTTCTTT
15	TRBJ1-5	.	TRBV15	.	CATSYDRSSNQPQHF	TGTGCCACCAGCTACGACAGGAGTAGCAATCAGCCCCAGCATTTT